This entry lists 28 T cell receptor beta chains sequenced from one sample in a study of blood T cell repertoires in COVID-19. Sequencing was performed with immunoSEQ multiplex PCR; in TCRdb, only in-frame clones are kept and a portion is missing. The sample holds roughly 100,000 clones, roughly 88% seen once. The sample was peripheral blood. These TCRs come from a man aged 18 to 29 with COVID-19, enrolled during active disease.

As for this clone: The junction differs from germline at one of its ends, possibly a read error. The J gene is TRBJ1-4, the V gene TRBV28; D call uncertain. The CDR3 loop spans 15 amino acids. The V gene's germline CDR1 is MDHEN and CDR2 SYDVKM. The DNA for the CDR3 is TGTGCCAGCAGTCCCTATGAGGCACCCAATGAAAAACTGCTTTTT. Protein sequence: CASSPYEAPNEKLLF.

CDR3 DNA sequence: TGTGCCAGCAGCCAAGTGAGGGAGTTGTCAGATACGCAGTATTTT. Protein product: CASSQVRELSDTQYF. This chain links TRBV4-2 with TRBJ2-3; a weak D match, TRBD2 (5 bases). The CDR3 extends over 15 amino acids. V lost 1 base to trimming and J lost 4 bases, with 12 bases between them. CDR1 LGHNA and CDR2 YNFKEQ come from the germline V gene.

This chain links TRBV6-1 with TRBJ1-1; 9 bases align to TRBD1. Germline CDR1 is MNHNS and CDR2 is SASEGT. This CDR3 contains 17 residues. With V trimmed by 2 bases and J by 4 bases, 11 bases remained unmatched. The CDR3 is CASSEIPGQGGTTEAFF. In DNA, the CDR3 is TGTGCCAGCAGTGAAATTCCGGGACAGGGAGGTACCACTGAAGCTTTCTTT.

The chain carries TRBV28 and TRBJ1-5; D gene uncertain. Per germline, CDR1 MDHEN and CDR2 SYDVKM. The ends were cut back, 6 bases at V and 5 bases at J, with 20 bases in the middle. The CDR3 is 16 residues long. Here the CDR3 DNA reads TGTGCCAGCAGGGAGGTGGGTCAGGTCATCGATCAGCCCCAGCATTTT. Translating gives CASREVGQVIDQPQHF.

This sequence joins TRBV28 and TRBJ2-7, with a possible D match to TRBD2 (5 bases). From germline, CDR1 is MDHEN and CDR2 SYDVKM. The germline V and J ends were trimmed by 3 bases and 5 bases, with 11 bases remaining between them. The CDR3 length is 13 residues. The CDR3 DNA sequence: TGTGCCAGCAGTTTCCGGGGTATCGACGAGCAGTACTTC. It yields the protein CASSFRGIDEQYF.

The rearrangement uses TRBV5-1 and TRBJ2-7; 8 bases are a match to TRBD1. V shed 0 bases, J shed 2 bases, and the junction held 1 base outside the gene matches. This CDR3 has 14 amino acids. Germline CDR1 is SGHRS and CDR2 is YFSETQ. The DNA for the CDR3 is TGCGCCAGCAGCTTGGCACAGGGGGCCTACGAGCAGTACTTC. Translation gives CASSLAQGAYEQYF.

J is TRBJ2-3 and V is TRBV7-2; no firm D call. Trimming removed 4 bases at V and 2 bases at J, with 4 bases between. The CDR3 has 12 residues. Germline loops: CDR1 SGHTA, CDR2 FQGNSA. For the CDR3, the DNA is TGTGCCAGCAGCTCTACCACAGATACGCAGTATTTT. As protein: CASSSTTDTQYF.

V usage is TRBV2 and J usage is TRBJ1-1; perhaps TRBD1 as D (5 bases). Trimming stripped 6 bases from V and 9 bases from J, with 14 bases between. The CDR3 has 12 amino acids. CDR1 is SNHLY, CDR2 FYNNEI, per germline. The CDR3 sequence is CASRSGGRQAFF. In DNA form, the CDR3 reads TGTGCCAGCAGATCCGGGGGACGCCAAGCTTTCTTT.

The chain joins TRBV30 to TRBJ1-5; 7 bases match TRBD1. Germline trimming cut 2 bases from V and 4 bases from J; bases unmatched to any gene: 5. CDR3 length: 14 amino acids. Germline V lookup: CDR1 GTSNPN, CDR2 SVGIG (reference sequence). CDR3 in DNA: TGTGCCTGGAGTTACAGGGGATTAAATCAGCCCCAGCATTTT. This encodes CAWSYRGLNQPQHF.

DNA for the CDR3: TGTGCCAGCAGTGAAGCTGTGATAGCGGGGGTCGACGAGCAGTTCTTC. Translating gives CASSEAVIAGVDEQFF. This chain joins TRBV6-1 and TRBJ2-1; 9 bases are shared with TRBD2. The CDR3 is made up of 16 amino acids. Germline V gene data show CDR1 as MNHNS and CDR2 as SASEGT. The V segment lost 0 bases and the J segment 10 bases; nucleotides outside the gene matches: 10.

The rearrangement uses TRBV5-4 and TRBJ1-1; perhaps TRBD1 as D (6 bases). The V gene lost 6 bases and the J gene lost 6 bases, with 15 bases spanning the gap. Germline lookup yields CDR1 SGHNT and CDR2 YYREEE (reference sequence). The CDR3 consists of 13 residues. Here the CDR3 reads CASKGGVLAEAFF. Here the CDR3 DNA reads TGTGCCAGCAAGGGGGGGGTATTGGCTGAAGCTTTCTTT.

This rearrangement joins TRBV15 to TRBJ2-7; TRBD2 might be the D (6 bases). This CDR3 is 16 amino acids long. CDR1 and CDR2 (germline): LNHNV, YYDKDF (reference sequence). Deletions cut 0 bases from V and 6 bases from J, with 18 bases between. This CDR3 reads CATSRDGGSISVEQYF. CDR3 nucleotides: TGTGCCACCAGCAGAGATGGGGGGAGTATATCCGTCGAGCAGTACTTC.

This chain uses TRBV6-2 or TRBV6-3 with TRBJ2-2; D unresolved. Germline V gene data show CDR1 as MNHEY and CDR2 as SVGEGT. CDR3 length: 14 residues. The V gene lost 5 bases and the J gene lost 3 bases, with 10 bases spanning the gap. The CDR3 sequence: CASSPYRDTGELFF. CDR3 coding DNA: TGTGCCAGCAGTCCGTACAGAGACACCGGGGAGCTGTTTTTT.

The genes are TRBV9 and TRBJ2-7, with 9 bases aligning to TRBD2. Looked up from germline, CDR1 is SGDLS and CDR2 is YYNGEE. This CDR3 contains 16 residues. V was pared by 0 bases and J by 5 bases, with 9 bases of the junction left unmatched. This CDR3 is CASSVGGGTSFHEQYF. The CDR3, as DNA: TGTGCCAGCAGCGTAGGAGGGGGGACTAGCTTCCACGAGCAGTACTTC.

The DNA of the CDR3 is TGTGCCAGCAGCGCGCGACTACAGGGAAACACCATATATTTT. It is translated as CASSARLQGNTIYF. The chain couples TRBV9 to TRBJ1-3; no clear D gene. Trimming left V 3 bases short and J 4 bases short, with 11 bases between. The CDR3 is 14 residues long. Germline loops: CDR1 SGDLS, CDR2 YYNGEE. Looking up the rest from reference TRBV9 and TRBJ1-3 gives the full variable domain: DSGVTQTPKHLITATGQRVTLRCSPRSGDLSVYWYQQSLDQGLQFLIQYYNGEERAKGNILERFSAQQFPDLHSELNLSSLELGDSALYFCASSARLQGNTIYFGEGSWLTVV.

This chain joins TRBV4-2 and TRBJ2-5; 7 nucleotides agree with TRBD1. Germline V lookup: CDR1 LGHNA, CDR2 YNFKEQ. The CDR3 totals 13 residues. V trimming: 4 bases; J trimming: 2 bases; junction bases outside the gene matches: 1. For the CDR3, the DNA is TGTGCCAGCAGCCTGGGACAGCAAGAGACCCAGTACTTC. Translation gives CASSLGQQETQYF.

V gene TRBV24-1 combines with J gene TRBJ1-5; D ambiguous. In germline, CDR1 is KGHDR, CDR2 SFDVKD. Trimming took off 12 bases at V and 4 bases at J, with 21 bases between the two ends. The CDR3 consists of 15 residues. CDR3 region: CASIPLVIPNQPQHF. CDR3 nucleotides: TGTGCCTCCATACCCCTAGTAATCCCTAATCAGCCCCAGCATTTT.

The gene calls are TRBV27 and TRBJ2-7, with TRBD1 matching 11 bases. V shed 4 bases and J 6 bases; nucleotides not matched to a gene: 11. Germline V gene lookup returns CDR1 MNHEY and CDR2 SMNVEV (reference sequence). The CDR3 contains 16 residues. In DNA form, the CDR3 reads TGTGCCAGCAGTTCGATCCTACCGGGACAGGGGGGCGAGCAGTACTTC. Translated, it gives CASSSILPGQGGEQYF.

This sequence joins TRBV25-1 and TRBJ1-4; 8 nucleotides match TRBD1. The CDR3 spans 14 residues. Germline V lookup: CDR1 MGHDK, CDR2 SYGVNS. J lost 8 bases, V lost 3 bases, and 5 bases had no gene match. For the CDR3, the DNA is TGTGCCAGCAGTGAGTGGACAGGGTCGGAAAAACTGTTTTTT. This gives the protein CASSEWTGSEKLFF.

This rearrangement joins TRBV6-1 to TRBJ1-1; D remains ambiguous. CDR3 size: 14 residues. V was cut by 2 bases and J by 4 bases, with 11 bases left in between. Germline CDR1 reads MNHNS; CDR2 reads SASEGT. The CDR3 DNA sequence: TGTGCCAGCAGTGAATATCCCCCCCCCACTGAAGCTTTCTTT. This codes for CASSEYPPPTEAFF.

The genes are TRBV5-8 and TRBJ2-7; 9 bases match TRBD2. There are 15 residues in the CDR3. The germline CDR1 and CDR2 sequences are SGHTS and YDEGEE. V was pared by 4 bases and J by 6 bases, with 11 bases of the junction left unmatched. CDR3 loop: CASSAIGGRASEQYF. CDR3 in DNA: TGTGCCAGCAGCGCCATTGGCGGGAGGGCCAGCGAGCAGTACTTC.

This clone was seen just once. The V call is TRBV9, the J call TRBJ1-5; 9 bases match TRBD1. The CDR3 is 17 residues long. Germline CDR1 reads SGDLS; CDR2 reads YYNGEE. V lost 6 bases, J lost 4 bases, and 14 bases stayed unmatched. This chain's CDR3 is CASTGARDRAPNQPQHF. CDR3 nucleotide sequence: TGTGCCAGCACTGGGGCCCGGGACAGGGCTCCTAATCAGCCCCAGCATTTT. Supplemented by reference TRBV9 and TRBJ1-5, the full variable domain reads DSGVTQTPKHLITATGQRVTLRCSPRSGDLSVYWYQQSLDQGLQFLIQYYNGEERAKGNILERFSAQQFPDLHSELNLSSLELGDSALYFCASTGARDRAPNQPQHFGDGTRLSIL.

The chain links TRBV5-6 to TRBJ2-5; the match to TRBD1 covers 9 bases. This CDR3 region has 15 residues. Germline assignment: CDR1 SGHDT and CDR2 YYEEEE. Trimming took 2 bases from V and 4 from J; bases not matched to a gene: 6. The CDR3 spells CASSLITGGSETQYF. CDR3 sequence (DNA): TGTGCCAGCAGCTTAATTACAGGGGGCTCAGAGACCCAGTACTTC.

The J gene is TRBJ2-7, the V gene TRBV9; 8 nucleotides align to TRBD2. Germline V gene lookup returns CDR1 SGDLS and CDR2 YYNGEE. This CDR3 has 14 amino acids. V was pared by 0 bases and J by 6 bases, with 5 bases of the junction left unmatched. CDR3 region: CASSVATGGTEQYF. The CDR3 DNA follows: TGTGCCAGCAGCGTAGCTACGGGGGGGACCGAGCAGTACTTC.

The V and J genes are TRBV19 and TRBJ1-5; D unclear. Germline lookup yields CDR1 LNHDA and CDR2 SQIVND (reference sequence). This CDR3 contains 15 residues. V dropped 3 bases and J dropped 0 bases, with 9 bases sitting between them. CDR3 in amino acids: CASSIGAFSNQPQHF. In DNA form, the CDR3 reads TGTGCCAGTAGTATCGGAGCCTTTAGCAATCAGCCCCAGCATTTT.

V gene TRBV7-9 combines with J gene TRBJ1-2; TRBD1 matches at 10 bases. This CDR3 comprises 16 residues. After removal of 4 bases from V and 3 bases from J, the junction contained 8 bases not matched to a gene. The germline V gene encodes CDR1 SEHNR and CDR2 FQNEAQ (reference sequence). The DNA of the CDR3 is TGTGCCAGCAGCTGGGAGGGACAGGGGACAGACTATGGCTACACCTTC. It yields the protein CASSWEGQGTDYGYTF.

The chain links TRBV30 to TRBJ1-2; no reliable D call. V dropped 1 base and J dropped 4 bases, with 4 bases sitting between them. The CDR3 runs 11 residues. Per the germline V gene, CDR1 is GTSNPN and CDR2 is SVGIG (reference sequence). CDR3 coding DNA: TGTGCCTGGAGTGGCAGCTATGGCTACACCTTC. Its protein is CAWSGSYGYTF.

This chain connects TRBV11-2 to TRBJ1-1, with D unresolved. Trimming took off 5 bases at V and 0 bases at J, with 7 bases between the two ends. Germline loops: CDR1 SGHAT, CDR2 FQNNGV. This CDR3 contains 13 residues. The CDR3: CASSPDLNTEAFF. Here the CDR3 DNA reads TGTGCCAGCAGCCCCGACTTGAACACTGAAGCTTTCTTT.